Below, one T cell receptor beta chain is given with its context. Profiled with immunoSEQ multiplex PCR; TCRdb holds only in-frame clones, not every one. In the table there are approximately 32,000 clones, more than 70% of which are singletons. Germline V gene lookup returns CDR1 SGHTS and CDR2 YDEGEE. CDR3 length: 15 amino acids. Unmatched junction bases numbered 6, after V lost 0 bases and J lost 4 bases. These data originate in a study of STAT5B mutations in CD4+ large granular lymphocyte leukemia. The TCR comes from a human donor in good health. The specimen was CD4+ T cells from blood buffy coats. V is TRBV5-8 and J is TRBJ1-2; 7 nucleotides line up with TRBD1. CDR3 DNA: TGTGCCAGCAGCTTGGGTCAGGGGGTGAGCTATGGCTACACCTTC. It encodes CASSLGQGVSYGYTF.